Below are 8 T cell receptor beta chains sequenced from a single sample in a study of blood T cell repertoires in COVID-19. Profiled with immunoSEQ multiplex PCR; TCRdb holds only in-frame clones, not every one. The data hold 200,000 to 250,000 clones, with more than 75% observed a single time. Specimen: peripheral blood. These receptors all come from a woman in her 70s with active or convalescent COVID-19.

In this sample, this clone turned up a few times. The rearrangement links TRBV3-1 (or the pseudogene TRBV3-2) to TRBJ1-1, with 7 bases fitting TRBD1. The CDR3 has 13 residues. Germline CDR1 reads LGHDT; CDR2 reads YNNKEL (reference sequence). V was pared by 10 bases and J by 7 bases, with 12 bases of the junction left unmatched. CDR3 nucleotide sequence: TGTGCCAAATCGACAGGGTGCTGGGGTGAAGCTTTCTTT. It specifies CAKSTGCWGEAFF.

The V gene is TRBV7-2, the J gene TRBJ1-3; a possible D gene is TRBD1 (5 bases). The germline V gene encodes CDR1 SGHTA and CDR2 FQGNSA. The CDR3 consists of 15 residues. Trimming took off 5 bases at V and 4 bases at J, with 15 bases between the two ends. CDR3 coding DNA: TGTGCCAGCAGCCGCCGGGGGGGAAACGGAAACACCATATATTTT. Protein sequence: CASSRRGGNGNTIYF.

The gene calls are TRBV10-1 and TRBJ2-3, with 7 bases fitting TRBD2. Germline CDR1 and CDR2: WNHNN and SYGVQD (reference sequence). Trimming took 4 bases from V and 1 from J; bases not matched to a gene: 2. The CDR3 spans 14 residues. CDR3 in DNA: TGCGCCAGCAGTGTTGGGGGGGGCACAGATACGCAGTATTTT. This translates into CASSVGGGTDTQYF.

The V gene is TRBV27, the J gene TRBJ1-5; 8 nucleotides agree with TRBD1. Germline lookup yields CDR1 MNHEY and CDR2 SMNVEV (reference sequence). The CDR3 is 15 residues long. After removal of 5 bases from V and 7 bases from J, the junction contained 10 bases not matched to a gene. The CDR3 coding sequence is TGTGCCAGCAGTCCTGACAGGGGATGGAGACAGCCCCAGCATTTT. It codes for CASSPDRGWRQPQHF.

The rearrangement uses TRBV5-1 and TRBJ1-6; 8 bases agree with TRBD1. The germline gives CDR1 SGHRS, CDR2 YFSETQ. The CDR3 runs to 13 residues. Germline trimming cut 6 bases from V and 10 bases from J; bases unmatched to any gene: 6. Here the CDR3 reads CASTTGEHSPLHF. CDR3 bases: TGCGCCAGCACGACAGGGGAACACTCACCCCTCCACTTT.

J is TRBJ2-3 and V is TRBV4-3; TRBD1 matches 7 bases. The CDR3 sequence is 13 residues long. J lost 9 bases, V lost 0 bases, and 3 bases had no gene match. The germline gives CDR1 LGHNA, CDR2 YSLEER. The CDR3 spells CASSQDRGRTQYF. Written as DNA, the CDR3 is TGCGCCAGCAGCCAAGATAGGGGGCGGACGCAGTATTTT.

The chain links TRBV6-1 to TRBJ1-2; D perhaps matches TRBD1 (6 bases). Germline V gives CDR1 MNHNS, CDR2 SASEGT. V shed 2 bases and J shed 4 bases, with 14 bases lying between them. The CDR3 is 15 amino acids. The DNA for the CDR3 is TGTGCCAGCAGTGAATTATCTACAGGGCCCTATGGCTACACCTTC. This encodes CASSELSTGPYGYTF.

The chain has TRBV5-1 and TRBJ2-5, with 12 bases fitting TRBD1. Trimming took 4 bases from V and 5 from J; bases not matched to a gene: 6. In germline, CDR1 is SGHRS, CDR2 YFSETQ. The CDR3 length is 15 residues. This CDR3 is CASSAGTGGGETQYF. CDR3 DNA sequence: TGCGCCAGCAGCGCCGGGACAGGGGGCGGGGAGACCCAGTACTTC.